The 20 T cell receptor beta chains presented below share a single source sample, sequenced in a study of yellow fever vaccine responses in identical twins. MiXCR, run by TCRdb on the RT-PCR reads, gives a single entry per CDR3 protein. The table has roughly 3,500 distinct CDR3 sequences, 70% to 90% seen once. The material was T cells from blood (PBMCs), unsorted or a sorted subset (not recorded which), obtained before or after yellow fever vaccination (not recorded which). These receptors all stem from a young woman who received the yellow fever vaccine.

The rearrangement uses TRBV12-3 or TRBV12-4 and TRBJ1-1; perhaps TRBD1 as D (5 bases). The germline V and J ends were trimmed by 4 bases and 1 base, with 10 bases remaining between them. CDR3 length: 14 amino acids. In nucleotides, the CDR3 is TGTGCCAGCAGTTCGGGACTCAGGAACACTGAAGCTTTCTTT. It yields the protein CASSSGLRNTEAFF.

This chain joins TRBV10-3 and TRBJ1-1; D might be TRBD1 (5 bases). V gave up 2 bases and J gave up 0 bases, with 10 bases separating them. CDR1 is ENHRY and CDR2 is SYGVKD in the germline V gene. The CDR3 loop spans 15 amino acids. The CDR3 region is CAISEARQLNTEAFF. The CDR3, as DNA: TGTGCCATCAGTGAGGCTAGACAGCTGAACACTGAAGCTTTCTTT.

The gene calls are TRBV20-1 and TRBJ1-2, with D uncertain. Germline lookup yields CDR1 DFQATT and CDR2 SNEGSKA (reference sequence). V was pared by 0 bases and J by 0 bases, with 11 bases between. CDR3 length: 15 residues. In DNA, the CDR3 is TGCAGTGCTAGAGATCCGGGTGGAGCTAACTATGGCTACACCTTC. Translation gives CSARDPGGANYGYTF.

Only a few counts were recorded for this clonotype. The J gene is TRBJ2-5, the V gene TRBV10-1, with TRBD2 matching 7 bases. Germline V gene sequence: CDR1 WNHNN, CDR2 SYGVQD (reference sequence). With V trimmed by 2 bases and J by 2 bases, 5 bases remained unmatched. The CDR3 length is 15 residues. CDR3 bases: TGCGCCAGCAGTGAGGGGGTTAGCGGGCAAGAGACCCAGTACTTC. Amino acids: CASSEGVSGQETQYF.

J is TRBJ1-3 and V is TRBV5-5; possibly TRBD1 for D (5 bases). Trimming removed 4 bases at V and 2 bases at J, with 7 bases between. The CDR3 has 13 amino acids. CDR1 SGHKS and CDR2 YYEKEE come from the germline V gene (reference sequence). In DNA, the CDR3 is TGTGCCAGCAGCGGGGCCCCTGGAAACACCATATATTTT. It specifies CASSGAPGNTIYF.

This chain uses TRBV13 with TRBJ2-3; 9 bases map to TRBD2. The J segment lost 2 bases and the V segment lost 6 bases, leaving 6 bases of the junction unmatched. The CDR3 is made up of 15 amino acids. CDR1 is PRHDT and CDR2 is FYEKMQ in the germline V gene (reference sequence). The CDR3 region is CASRRLAENTDTQYF. The DNA for the CDR3 is TGTGCCAGCAGAAGACTAGCGGAAAACACAGATACGCAGTATTTT. Combining the CDR3 with reference TRBV13 and TRBJ2-3 gives the whole variable domain AAGVIQSPRHLIKEKRETATLKCYPIPRHDTVYWYQQGPGQDPQFLISFYEKMQSDKGSIPDRFSAQQFSDYHSELNMSSLELGDSALYFCASRRLAENTDTQYFGPGTRLTVL.

Only a few counts were recorded for this clonotype. The V gene is TRBV2, the J gene TRBJ2-7; the match to TRBD2 covers 7 bases. This CDR3 comprises 14 residues. The V and J ends lost 6 bases and 1 base, in that order; junction bases with no gene match: 6. Germline CDR1 reads SNHLY; CDR2 reads FYNNEI. CDR3 residues: CASRGGRESYEQYF. The CDR3 DNA reads TGTGCCAGCAGAGGAGGGAGGGAATCCTACGAGCAGTACTTC.

The chain is built from TRBV14 and TRBJ1-5; D may be TRBD1 (5 bases). With 0 bases removed from V and 10 bases from J, the gap between germline ends came to 13 bases. In germline, CDR1 is SGHDN, CDR2 FVKESK. The CDR3 totals 14 residues. The CDR3: CASSQDTGWRPQHF. Written as DNA, the CDR3 is TGTGCCAGCAGCCAAGATACAGGATGGCGTCCCCAGCATTTT.

The chain recombines TRBV2 with TRBJ2-1, with D perhaps matching TRBD1 (5 bases). In germline, CDR1 is SNHLY, CDR2 FYNNEI. The germline V and J ends were trimmed by 6 bases and 1 base, with 10 bases remaining between them. The CDR3 covers 14 residues. The CDR3 nucleotides read TGTGCCAGCAGAGATAGGACATCCTACAATGAGCAGTTCTTC. Encoded protein: CASRDRTSYNEQFF.

By sample share, this clonotype is large. This rearrangement joins TRBV5-1 to TRBJ2-3, with TRBD2 as a possible D gene (5 bases). The CDR3 sequence is 12 residues long. Germline loops: CDR1 SGHRS, CDR2 YFSETQ. V lost 0 bases, J lost 6 bases, and 5 bases lay in between. CDR3 DNA sequence: TGCGCCAGCAGCTTGGGAGGGGATACGCAGTATTTT. Its protein is CASSLGGDTQYF.

This chain uses TRBV3-1 with TRBJ1-2; weak D call: TRBD1 (6 bases). Germline V lookup: CDR1 LGHDT, CDR2 YNNKEL (reference sequence). With 6 bases removed from V and 0 bases from J, the gap between germline ends came to 8 bases. The CDR3 contains 13 residues. DNA of the CDR3: TGTGCCAGCAGTCGGACAGCTAACTATGGCTACACCTTC. This translates into CASSRTANYGYTF.

The chain recombines TRBV4-1 with TRBJ1-2; D is perhaps TRBD1 (6 bases). This CDR3 contains 15 residues. Germline CDR1 and CDR2: MGHRA and YSYEKL. With 2 bases removed from V and 0 bases from J, the gap between germline ends came to 10 bases. The CDR3 region has the DNA TGCGCCAGCAGCCAAACGACAGGTTCTAACTATGGCTACACCTTC. This codes for CASSQTTGSNYGYTF.

This chain connects TRBV18 to TRBJ2-5; D gene ambiguous. Germline V lookup: CDR1 KGHSH, CDR2 LQKENI. V lost 0 bases and J lost 6, with 5 bases in between. The CDR3 has 12 amino acids. CDR3 residues: CASSPPGQTQYF. The CDR3 bases are TGTGCCAGCTCACCACCAGGACAGACCCAGTACTTC.

This clonotype was seen a handful of times. The chain carries TRBV7-3 and TRBJ2-1, with 8 nucleotides matching TRBD2. Germline assignment: CDR1 SGHTA and CDR2 FQGTGA. The CDR3 is 14 amino acids. Losses at the gene ends were 4 bases for V and 8 bases for J; bases not matched to a gene: 7. Here the CDR3 reads CASSSSGLVDEQFF. The CDR3 DNA follows: TGTGCCAGCAGCTCTTCGGGACTAGTGGATGAGCAGTTCTTC.

This clonotype was counted a few times. The V call is TRBV29-1, the J call TRBJ2-1, with 10 positions matching TRBD2. CDR1 SQVTM and CDR2 ANQGSEA come from the germline V gene. J gave up 4 bases and V 1 base, and 10 bases lay outside the gene matches. This CDR3 has 17 amino acids. CDR3 protein: CSVEGGGIAGGYNEQFF. CDR3 sequence (DNA): TGCAGCGTTGAAGGAGGGGGGATAGCGGGAGGATACAATGAGCAGTTCTTC.

The CDR3 spells CASSLDAINQPQHF. CDR3 nucleotides: TGTGCCAGCAGCTTAGACGCCATCAATCAGCCCCAGCATTTT. V is TRBV11-2 and J is TRBJ1-5; D unresolved. This CDR3 region has 14 residues. CDR1 is SGHAT, CDR2 FQNNGV, per germline. V was pared by 0 bases and J by 3 bases, with 6 bases between.

The genes are TRBV18 and TRBJ2-7; TRBD1 or TRBD2 may be the D gene (5 bases each). The germline V gene encodes CDR1 KGHSH and CDR2 LQKENI. This CDR3 is built from 14 residues. V dropped 3 bases and J dropped 6 bases, with 15 bases sitting between them. CDR3 amino acids: CASSPGTSGSEQYV. CDR3 DNA sequence: TGTGCCAGCTCACCCGGGACGTCCGGAAGCGAGCAGTACGTC.

This clonotype was picked up one time. V and J are TRBV12-3 or TRBV12-4 and TRBJ2-2; D ambiguous. The CDR3 has 14 amino acids. V lost 1 base and J 9 bases, leaving 12 bases between the germline ends. CDR3 sequence: CASSLVPRERELFF. The DNA for the CDR3 is TGTGCCAGCAGTTTAGTACCACGTGAAAGGGAGCTGTTTTTT.

This clonotype was observed a few times. V and J are TRBV6-4 and TRBJ1-2; D is ambiguous. The CDR3 has 15 amino acids. Trimming took 0 bases from V and 4 from J, leaving 12 bases between them. Germline lookup yields CDR1 MRHNA and CDR2 SNTAGT. The CDR3 region has the DNA TGTGCCAGCAGTGACTCGAGTCCACCAGTCTATGGCTACACCTTC. Encoded protein: CASSDSSPPVYGYTF.

V gene TRBV7-9 combines with J gene TRBJ1-2; possibly TRBD1 for D (5 bases). Germline CDR1 is SEHNR and CDR2 is FQNEAQ (reference sequence). V was cut by 5 bases and J by 0 bases, with 13 bases left in between. This CDR3 is 15 amino acids long. CDR3 coding DNA: TGTGCCAGCAGCACAACCGGGGGTGCTAACTATGGCTACACCTTC. It translates to CASSTTGGANYGYTF.